The 6 T cell receptor beta chains listed next were all sequenced from one sample in a study of T cell repertoires in cytomegalovirus infection. Via MiXCR, TCRdb re-called the reads, giving one row per CDR3 protein. The data contain about 830,000 distinct CDR3 sequences, less than 35% of them singletons. Their recognized antigens are unknown. The material sequenced was cultured CD8+ T cells from PBMCs, taken from culture after CMV antigen stimulation. These receptors were obtained from a human donor in good health (CMV status not recorded). Some clones in this sample may be carry-over from other donors' samples.

This clonotype was counted a few times. This chain links TRBV28 with TRBJ1-1; unclear D gene. Germline values: CDR1 MDHEN, CDR2 SYDVKM. The CDR3 is 14 residues long. The germline V and J ends were trimmed by 6 bases and 6 bases, with 17 bases remaining between them. CDR3 DNA: TGTGCCAGCAGCCCTTTTAGCGGCGCTCCTGAAGCTTTCTTT. This gives the protein CASSPFSGAPEAFF.

The rearrangement joins TRBV20-1 to TRBJ2-3; D is unclear. Germline lookup yields CDR1 DFQATT and CDR2 SNEGSKA (reference sequence). The ends were cut back, 0 bases at V and 2 bases at J, with 6 bases in the middle. This CDR3 spans 13 amino acids. The CDR3 here is CSARDAHTDTQYF. CDR3 nucleotides: TGCAGTGCTAGAGATGCCCACACAGATACGCAGTATTTT.

The chain has TRBV6-5 and TRBJ2-3; 8 bases are a match to TRBD2. Trimming at V came to 0 bases and at J to 2 bases, leaving 7 bases not matched to a gene. The CDR3 is 17 residues long. In germline, CDR1 is MNHEY, CDR2 SVGAGI. The CDR3 bases are TGTGCCAGCAGTTACTCGAAGGTAGCGGGGAACACAGATACGCAGTATTTT. It specifies CASSYSKVAGNTDTQYF.

This clonotype was observed a handful of times. V usage is TRBV27 and J usage is TRBJ1-6; no clear D gene. Germline V gene sequence: CDR1 MNHEY, CDR2 SMNVEV (reference sequence). V was pared by 4 bases and J by 0 bases, with 10 bases between. This CDR3 comprises 16 residues. The CDR3 reads CASSYIGSSYNSPLHF. The DNA of the CDR3 is TGTGCCAGCAGTTATATAGGGAGCTCCTATAATTCACCCCTCCACTTT.

In its sample, this clonotype was seen many times. This chain connects TRBV7-8 to TRBJ2-1, with TRBD2 matching over 8 bases. CDR3 length equals 15 residues. The V gene end was trimmed by 5 bases and the J gene end by 7 bases; junction bases not matched to a gene: 10. Looked up from germline, CDR1 is SGHVS and CDR2 is FQNEAQ. CDR3 residues: CASSHLAGRLNEQFF. The CDR3 bases are TGTGCCAGCAGCCACTTAGCGGGGCGCTTGAATGAGCAGTTCTTC.

This chain links TRBV28 with TRBJ2-7, with D perhaps matching TRBD1 (5 bases). Germline V gene sequence: CDR1 MDHEN, CDR2 SYDVKM. V gave up 8 bases and J gave up 2 bases, with 16 bases separating them. This CDR3 contains 14 residues. The CDR3 is CASEDSSYPYEQYV. The CDR3 DNA reads as TGTGCCAGCGAAGACAGTTCTTACCCCTACGAGCAGTACGTC.